This T cell receptor (beta chain) was retrieved from a study of blood T cell repertoires in COVID-19. Study-wide context: Samples of COVID-19 (acute and convalescent) were obtained from the United States, Italy and Spain. PBMCs, B-cell-depleted T cells, or T cells were the source of the cDNA or gDNA that made up the material.

The V end was cut by 0 bases, the J end by 3 bases, with 12 bases between. This CDR3 spans 16 amino acids. The germline CDR1 and CDR2 sequences are SGDLS and YYNGEE. The authors' processing: The assay estimated nucleated cells by amplifying reference gene primers. Generated by immunoSEQ multiplex PCR, the TCRdb table keeps only in-frame clones and is missing some. From that table come the V and J calls and clone size; the DNA was used to work out D and trimming. The data contain approximately 190,000 clones, 70% to 90% of them seen just once; the ten biggest clones take up roughly 21%. The sequence was obtained from a man aged 60-69 years with active or convalescent COVID-19. The rearrangement joins TRBV9 to TRBJ2-2; TRBD2 is a possible D gene (7 bases). Material for sequencing was peripheral blood. As DNA, the CDR3 is TGTGCCAGCAGCGTAGCGGGGGGCGCGGACACCGGGGAGCTGTTTTTT. Residues: CASSVAGGADTGELFF.